The 18 T cell receptor beta chains below all came from one sample that was sequenced in a study of OX40 agonist ivuxolimab in advanced cancers. Using immunoSEQ multiplex PCR, the repertoire was profiled, and TCRdb retains in-frame clones only, with some absent. The sample yields about 44,000 clones, approximately 86% seen once. Sequencing was performed on CD4+ or CD8+ T cells sorted from blood, taken in a trial of the OX40 agonist ivuxolimab. The source of these receptors is an adult with an advanced solid tumor such as melanoma, head and neck, liver or kidney cancer.

This clone is a singleton in its sample. This chain uses TRBV28 with TRBJ1-5; TRBD1 aligns across 9 bases. With V trimmed by 4 bases and J by 2 bases, 12 bases remained unmatched. Germline CDR1 MDHEN, CDR2 SYDVKM. The CDR3 is made up of 18 amino acids. The chain's CDR3 is CASSSRTGEIRGNQPQHF. The CDR3 DNA is TGTGCCAGCAGTTCCCGGACAGGGGAAATACGAGGCAATCAGCCCCAGCATTTT.

V usage is TRBV14 and J usage is TRBJ2-1; D remains unclear. Germline V lookup: CDR1 SGHDN, CDR2 FVKESK. The CDR3 covers 15 residues. V lost 2 bases, J lost 1 base, and 9 bases lay in between. CDR3 amino acids: CASSQSSGSYNEQFF. CDR3 bases: TGTGCCAGCAGCCAATCTTCCGGGTCCTACAATGAGCAGTTCTTC. Full variable domain (missing parts from reference TRBV14 and TRBJ2-1): EAGVTQFPSHSVIEKGQTVTLRCDPISGHDNLYWYRRVMGKEIKFLLHFVKESKQDESGMPNNRFLAERTGGTYSTLKVQPAELEDSGVYFCASSQSSGSYNEQFFGPGTRLTVL.

The V gene is TRBV5-1, the J gene TRBJ2-7, with D maybe TRBD1 (6 bases). The V and J ends lost 4 bases and 0 bases respectively, with 14 bases between them. Germline assignment: CDR1 SGHRS and CDR2 YFSETQ. This CDR3 has 15 residues. CDR3 in DNA: TGCGCCAGCAGCACCCGCGGACAGTACTCCTACGAGCAGTACTTC. This encodes CASSTRGQYSYEQYF. The variable domain in full, with the rest retrieved from reference TRBV5-1 and TRBJ2-7, is KAGVTQTPRYLIKTRGQQVTLSCSPISGHRSVSWYQQTPGQGLQFLFEYFSETQRNKGNFPGRFSGRQFSNSRSEMNVSTLELGDSALYLCASSTRGQYSYEQYFGPGTRLTVT.

This clone was picked up a small number of times. The rearrangement links TRBV28 to TRBJ1-1; the D gene is possibly TRBD1 (6 bases). CDR1 and CDR2 (germline): MDHEN, SYDVKM. The CDR3 consists of 13 residues. Trimming left V 6 bases short and J 10 bases short, with 18 bases between. The CDR3 protein is CASRETGFSLAFF. The CDR3 DNA follows: TGTGCCAGCAGAGAAACAGGGTTCTCATTAGCTTTCTTT. The full variable domain, rest sourced from reference TRBV28 and TRBJ1-1, is DVKVTQSSRYLVKRTGEKVFLECVQDMDHENMFWYRQDPGLGLRLIYFSYDVKMKEKGDIPEGYSVSREKKERFSLILESASTNQTSMYLCASRETGFSLAFFGQGTRLTVV.

This chain uses TRBV9 with TRBJ2-5; D possibly corresponds to TRBD2 (6 bases). V was trimmed by 4 bases and J by 0 bases, leaving 10 bases between them. This CDR3 comprises 14 residues. Germline-derived CDR1 and CDR2 are SGDLS and YYNGEE. Here the CDR3 DNA reads TGTGCCAGCAGCCTCGGGACTCACCAAGAGACCCAGTACTTC. This encodes CASSLGTHQETQYF.

This rearrangement joins TRBV2 to TRBJ2-7, with D perhaps matching TRBD2 (6 bases). Germline V gene sequence: CDR1 SNHLY, CDR2 FYNNEI. V was pared by 7 bases and J by 3 bases, with 16 bases between. CDR3 length: 14 residues. This CDR3 is CASKDPASDYEQYF. The DNA of the CDR3 is TGTGCCAGCAAGGACCCGGCTAGCGACTACGAGCAGTACTTC.

The chain links TRBV14 to TRBJ2-2, with 7 nucleotides matching TRBD2. The CDR3 totals 14 residues. V trimming: 0 bases; J trimming: 6 bases; junction bases outside the gene matches: 1. The V gene's germline CDR1 is SGHDN and CDR2 FVKESK. The CDR3 DNA follows: TGTGCCAGCAGCCAAGATCGGGGGGCCGGGGAGCTGTTTTTT. It is translated as CASSQDRGAGELFF.

This sequence joins TRBV23-1 and TRBJ1-1, with TRBD1 matching 8 bases. TRBV23-1 is an ORF, and what it does is uncertain. CDR3 length: 16 amino acids. V lost 0 bases, J lost 3 bases, and 6 bases stayed unmatched. The CDR3 bases are TGCGCCAGCAGTCAATCGAGACAGGGGTTTTACACTGAAGCTTTCTTT. It yields the protein CASSQSRQGFYTEAFF.

This clone was counted only a few times. This chain links TRBV7-9 with TRBJ2-1; unclear D gene. The germline V gene has CDR1 SEHNR and CDR2 FQNEAQ (reference sequence). CDR3 length: 13 amino acids. The germline V and J ends were trimmed by 3 bases and 10 bases, with 13 bases remaining between them. This CDR3 is CASSLTLSDEQFF. CDR3 sequence (DNA): TGTGCCAGCAGCTTGACTCTTAGTGACGAGCAGTTCTTC.

The rearrangement joins TRBV11-2 to TRBJ2-1; TRBD1 matches at 8 bases. The germline gives CDR1 SGHAT, CDR2 FQNNGV. V shed 8 bases and J 3 bases; nucleotides not matched to a gene: 12. This CDR3 has 16 residues. The CDR3 protein is CASWTGHSTYYNEQFF. As DNA, the CDR3 is TGTGCCAGCTGGACAGGGCACAGTACCTACTACAATGAGCAGTTCTTC.

The chain couples TRBV28 to TRBJ2-7; perhaps TRBD1 as D (6 bases). The CDR3 sequence is 13 residues long. V dropped 5 bases and J dropped 1 base, with 9 bases sitting between them. CDR1 and CDR2 (germline): MDHEN, SYDVKM. This CDR3 reads CASSQGQSYEQYF. CDR3 coding DNA: TGTGCCAGCAGTCAAGGACAGTCCTACGAGCAGTACTTC.

The sample holds one count of this clone. The genes are TRBV5-4 and TRBJ1-4, with TRBD1 identical over 9 bases. The CDR3 is 15 amino acids. Per germline, CDR1 SGHNT and CDR2 YYREEE (reference sequence). Trimming at V came to 7 bases and at J to 8 bases, leaving 12 bases not matched to a gene. DNA of the CDR3: TGTGCCAGCCACCGTTACCGGGACAGGGACGAAAAACTGTTTTTT. It codes for CASHRYRDRDEKLFF.

This clone has just a few counts. J is TRBJ2-1 and V is TRBV7-9; D perhaps matches TRBD2 (6 bases). V lost 5 bases and J 4 bases, leaving 18 bases between the germline ends. Per germline, CDR1 SEHNR and CDR2 FQNEAQ (reference sequence). The CDR3 is 16 amino acids. The CDR3 here is CASSPPRRRGYNEQFF. The CDR3 DNA reads as TGTGCCAGCAGCCCCCCTCGCAGGCGGGGTTACAATGAGCAGTTCTTC. The whole variable domain, remainder taken from reference TRBV7-9 and TRBJ2-1, is DTGVSQNPRHKITKRGQNVTFRCDPISEHNRLYWYRQTLGQGPEFLTYFQNEAQLEKSRLLSDRFSAERPKGSFSTLEIQRTEQGDSAMYLCASSPPRRRGYNEQFFGPGTRLTVL.

The chain recombines TRBV28 with TRBJ1-6, with 9 bases fitting TRBD1. The CDR3 covers 17 residues. From germline, CDR1 is MDHEN and CDR2 SYDVKM. V shed 6 bases and J 7 bases; nucleotides not matched to a gene: 13. CDR3 sequence reads: CASRPASGQGLNSPLHF. CDR3 DNA: TGTGCCAGCAGACCGGCCTCGGGACAGGGTTTGAATTCACCCCTCCACTTT. The whole variable domain, remainder taken from reference TRBV28 and TRBJ1-6, is DVKVTQSSRYLVKRTGEKVFLECVQDMDHENMFWYRQDPGLGLRLIYFSYDVKMKEKGDIPEGYSVSREKKERFSLILESASTNQTSMYLCASRPASGQGLNSPLHFGNGTRLTVT.

The J gene is TRBJ1-5, the V gene TRBV19; tentative D call: TRBD1 (5 bases). Germline V lookup: CDR1 LNHDA, CDR2 SQIVND (reference sequence). The CDR3 sequence is 16 residues long. V lost 0 bases, J lost 1 base, and 10 bases lay in between. The CDR3 sequence: CASSIDGGGSNQPQHF. The CDR3 bases are TGTGCCAGTAGTATAGATGGGGGAGGCAGCAATCAGCCCCAGCATTTT. Full variable domain (outside the CDR3, taken from reference TRBV19 and TRBJ1-5): DGGITQSPKYLFRKEGQNVTLSCEQNLNHDAMYWYRQDPGQGLRLIYYSQIVNDFQKGDIAEGYSVSREKKESFPLTVTSAQKNPTAFYLCASSIDGGGSNQPQHFGDGTRLSIL.

The rearrangement links TRBV5-1 to TRBJ2-5; D is perhaps TRBD1 or TRBD2 (5 bases each). Trimming removed 4 bases from V and 4 bases from J, with 14 bases in between. CDR3 length equals 14 residues. The germline V gene encodes CDR1 SGHRS and CDR2 YFSETQ. The chain's CDR3 is CASSRTGAGETQYF. The CDR3 DNA sequence: TGCGCCAGCAGCCGGACCGGGGCTGGAGAGACCCAGTACTTC.

Comments on this clone: One junction end disagrees with the germline gene, perhaps due to a read error. The chain employs TRBV11-2 and TRBJ2-5, with D possibly being TRBD2 (6 bases). The CDR3 contains 15 residues. Germline CDR1 is SGHAT and CDR2 is FQNNGV. CDR3 residues: CASSLETGVGETQYF. DNA of the CDR3: TGTGCCAGCAGCCTAGAGACGGGAGTAGGGGAGACCCAGTACTTC.

This chain links TRBV5-5 with TRBJ2-7; 7 bases map to TRBD2. Germline V lookup: CDR1 SGHKS, CDR2 YYEKEE (reference sequence). CDR3 length: 12 amino acids. V shed 3 bases and J 6 bases; nucleotides not matched to a gene: 3. The chain's CDR3 is CASSSSGGEQYF. CDR3 nucleotide sequence: TGTGCCAGCAGCTCGTCGGGAGGCGAGCAGTACTTC.